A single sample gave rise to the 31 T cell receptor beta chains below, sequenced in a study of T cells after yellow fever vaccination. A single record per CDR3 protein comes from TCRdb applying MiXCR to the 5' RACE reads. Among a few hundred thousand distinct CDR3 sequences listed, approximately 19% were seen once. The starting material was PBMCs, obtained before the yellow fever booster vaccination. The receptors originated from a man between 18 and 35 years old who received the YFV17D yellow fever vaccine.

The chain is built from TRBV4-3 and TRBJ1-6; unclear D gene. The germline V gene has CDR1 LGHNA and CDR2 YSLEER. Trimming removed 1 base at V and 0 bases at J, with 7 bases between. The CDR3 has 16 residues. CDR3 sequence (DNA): TGCGCCAGCAGCCAAGCTGGGAGCTCCTATAATTCACCCCTCCACTTT. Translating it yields CASSQAGSSYNSPLHF.

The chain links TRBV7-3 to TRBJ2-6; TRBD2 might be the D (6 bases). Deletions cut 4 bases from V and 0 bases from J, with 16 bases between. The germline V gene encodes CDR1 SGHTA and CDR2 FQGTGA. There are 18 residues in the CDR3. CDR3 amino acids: CASSSHYRGSSGANVLTF. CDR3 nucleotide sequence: TGTGCCAGCAGCTCACACTATCGGGGGAGCTCTGGGGCCAACGTCCTGACTTTC. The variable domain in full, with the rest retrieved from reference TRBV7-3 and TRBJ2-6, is GAGVSQTPSNKVTEKGKYVELRCDPISGHTALYWYRQSLGQGPEFLIYFQGTGAADDSGLPNDRFFAVRPEGSVSTLKIQRTERGDSAVYLCASSSHYRGSSGANVLTFGAGSRLTVL.

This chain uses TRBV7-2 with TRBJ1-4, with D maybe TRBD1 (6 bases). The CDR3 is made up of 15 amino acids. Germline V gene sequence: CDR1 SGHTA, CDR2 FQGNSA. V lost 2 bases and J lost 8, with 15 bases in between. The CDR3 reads CASSLPSRGREKLFF. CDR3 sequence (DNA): TGTGCCAGCAGCTTACCCTCCAGGGGCCGAGAAAAACTGTTTTTT.

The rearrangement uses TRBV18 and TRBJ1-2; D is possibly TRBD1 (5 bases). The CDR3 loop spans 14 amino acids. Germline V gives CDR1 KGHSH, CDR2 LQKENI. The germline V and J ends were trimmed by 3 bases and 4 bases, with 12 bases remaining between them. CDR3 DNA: TGTGCCAGCTCACCGGGGCAGAATTCCTATGGCTACACCTTC. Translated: CASSPGQNSYGYTF.

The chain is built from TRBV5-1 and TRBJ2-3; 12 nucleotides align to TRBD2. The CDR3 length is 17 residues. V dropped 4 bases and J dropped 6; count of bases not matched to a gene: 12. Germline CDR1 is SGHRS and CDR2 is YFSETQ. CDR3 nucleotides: TGCGCCAGCAGCATAACTAGCGGGGGGCTCTACGGGGATACGCAGTATTTT. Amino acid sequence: CASSITSGGLYGDTQYF.

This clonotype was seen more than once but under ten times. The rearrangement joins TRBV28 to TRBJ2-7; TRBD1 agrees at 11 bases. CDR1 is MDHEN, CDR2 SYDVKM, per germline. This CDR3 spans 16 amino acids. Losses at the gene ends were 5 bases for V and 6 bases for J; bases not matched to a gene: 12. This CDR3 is CASSTRGGTGGSEQYV. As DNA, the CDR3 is TGTGCCAGCAGTACTCGGGGTGGGACAGGGGGGAGCGAGCAGTACGTC.

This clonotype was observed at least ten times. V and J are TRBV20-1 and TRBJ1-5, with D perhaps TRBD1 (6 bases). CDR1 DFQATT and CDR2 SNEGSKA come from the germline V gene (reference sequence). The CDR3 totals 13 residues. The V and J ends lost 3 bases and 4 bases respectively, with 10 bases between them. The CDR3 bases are TGCAGTGCTAGCGCCAGGGGAAATCAGCCCCAGCATTTT. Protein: CSASARGNQPQHF.

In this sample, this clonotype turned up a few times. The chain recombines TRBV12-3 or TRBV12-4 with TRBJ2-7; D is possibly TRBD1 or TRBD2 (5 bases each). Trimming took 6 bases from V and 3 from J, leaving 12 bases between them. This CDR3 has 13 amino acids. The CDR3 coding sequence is TGTGCCAGCAGAAGGGACGGATACTACGAGCAGTACTTC. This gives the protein CASRRDGYYEQYF.

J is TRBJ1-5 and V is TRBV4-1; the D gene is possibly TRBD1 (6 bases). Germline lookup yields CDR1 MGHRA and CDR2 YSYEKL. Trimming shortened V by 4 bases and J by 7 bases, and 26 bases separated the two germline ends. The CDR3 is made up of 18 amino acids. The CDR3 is CASSRAGEGRRLGQPQHF. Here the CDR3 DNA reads TGCGCCAGCAGCCGCGCAGGGGAGGGACGCCGTCTCGGGCAGCCCCAGCATTTT.

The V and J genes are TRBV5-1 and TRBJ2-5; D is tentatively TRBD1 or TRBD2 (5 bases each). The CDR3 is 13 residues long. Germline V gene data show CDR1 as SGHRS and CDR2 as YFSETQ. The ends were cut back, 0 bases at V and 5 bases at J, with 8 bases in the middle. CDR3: CASSLEGTETQYF. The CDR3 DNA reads TGCGCCAGCAGCTTGGAGGGGACGGAGACCCAGTACTTC.

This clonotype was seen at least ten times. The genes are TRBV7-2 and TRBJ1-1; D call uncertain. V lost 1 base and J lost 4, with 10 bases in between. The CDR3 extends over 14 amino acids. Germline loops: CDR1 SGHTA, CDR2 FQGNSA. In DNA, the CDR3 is TGTGCCAGCAGCTTAGTGGGGATCGGCACTGAAGCTTTCTTT. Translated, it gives CASSLVGIGTEAFF.

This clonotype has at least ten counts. CDR3 bases: TGTGCCAGCAGCCCCAGGGACAGGAGTGGATATAGCAATCAGCCCCAGCATTTT. Protein sequence: CASSPRDRSGYSNQPQHF. The chain couples TRBV7-8 to TRBJ1-5; 8 bases line up with TRBD1. CDR1 is SGHVS and CDR2 is FQNEAQ in the germline V gene. This CDR3 has 18 amino acids. The V gene end was trimmed by 5 bases and the J gene end by 0 bases; junction bases not matched to a gene: 12.

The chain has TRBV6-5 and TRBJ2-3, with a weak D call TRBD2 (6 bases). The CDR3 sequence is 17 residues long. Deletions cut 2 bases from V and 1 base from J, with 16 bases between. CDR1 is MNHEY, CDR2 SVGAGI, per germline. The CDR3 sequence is CASSYGSRGRGTDTQYF. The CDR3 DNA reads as TGTGCCAGCAGTTACGGGTCTCGGGGGAGAGGCACAGATACGCAGTATTTT.

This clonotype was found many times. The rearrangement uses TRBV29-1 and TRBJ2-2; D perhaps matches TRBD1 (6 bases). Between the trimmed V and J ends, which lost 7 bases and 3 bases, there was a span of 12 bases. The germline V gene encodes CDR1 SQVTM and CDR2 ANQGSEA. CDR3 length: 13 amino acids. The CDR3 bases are TGCAGCGCTCTGGACAGAGACACCGGGGAGCTGTTTTTT. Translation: CSALDRDTGELFF.

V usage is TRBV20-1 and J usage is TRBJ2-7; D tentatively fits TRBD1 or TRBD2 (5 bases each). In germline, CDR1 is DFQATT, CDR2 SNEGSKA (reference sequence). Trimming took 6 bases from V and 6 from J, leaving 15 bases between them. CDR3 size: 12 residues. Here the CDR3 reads CSATWGISEQYF. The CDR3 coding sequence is TGCAGTGCGACCTGGGGGATCTCCGAGCAGTACTTC.

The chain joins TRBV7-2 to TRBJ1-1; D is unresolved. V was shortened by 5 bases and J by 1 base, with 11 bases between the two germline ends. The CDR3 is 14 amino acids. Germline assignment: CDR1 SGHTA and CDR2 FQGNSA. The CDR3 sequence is CASSAWTENTEAFF. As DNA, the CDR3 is TGTGCCAGCAGCGCGTGGACGGAGAACACTGAAGCTTTCTTT.

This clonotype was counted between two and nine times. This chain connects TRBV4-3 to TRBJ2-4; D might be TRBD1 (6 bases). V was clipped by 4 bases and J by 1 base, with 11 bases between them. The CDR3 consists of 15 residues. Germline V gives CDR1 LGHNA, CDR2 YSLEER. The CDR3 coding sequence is TGCGCCAGCAGCCGGACAGTAGAGGCCAAAAACATTCAGTACTTC. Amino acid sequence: CASSRTVEAKNIQYF.

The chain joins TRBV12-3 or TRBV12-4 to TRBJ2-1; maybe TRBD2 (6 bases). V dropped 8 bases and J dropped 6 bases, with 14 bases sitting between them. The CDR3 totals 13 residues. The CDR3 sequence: CASGRLRGNEQFF. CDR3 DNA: TGTGCCAGCGGGAGGTTAAGGGGCAATGAGCAGTTCTTC.

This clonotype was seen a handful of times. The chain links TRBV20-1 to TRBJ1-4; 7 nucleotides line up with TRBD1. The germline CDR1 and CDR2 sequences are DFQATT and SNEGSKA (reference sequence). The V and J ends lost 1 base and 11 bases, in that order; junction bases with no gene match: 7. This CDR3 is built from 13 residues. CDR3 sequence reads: CSARVVTGRKLFF. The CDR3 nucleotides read TGCAGTGCTAGAGTGGTGACAGGGCGGAAACTGTTTTTT.

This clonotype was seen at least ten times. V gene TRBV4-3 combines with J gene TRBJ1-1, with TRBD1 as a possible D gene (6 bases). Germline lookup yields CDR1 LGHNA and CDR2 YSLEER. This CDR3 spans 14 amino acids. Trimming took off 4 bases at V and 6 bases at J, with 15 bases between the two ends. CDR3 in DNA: TGCGCCAGCAGCCGAGATACAGGGTTCTCTGAAGCTTTCTTT. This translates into CASSRDTGFSEAFF.

For the CDR3, the DNA is TGCGCCAGCAGCTTGGACGGACAGGGGGCCTATGGCTACACCTTC. Amino acids: CASSLDGQGAYGYTF. V is TRBV5-1 and J is TRBJ1-2; TRBD1 matches 11 bases. Per the germline V gene, CDR1 is SGHRS and CDR2 is YFSETQ. The junction had 2 bases not matched to a gene; V was cut back by 0 bases and J by 4 bases. The CDR3 is made up of 15 amino acids.

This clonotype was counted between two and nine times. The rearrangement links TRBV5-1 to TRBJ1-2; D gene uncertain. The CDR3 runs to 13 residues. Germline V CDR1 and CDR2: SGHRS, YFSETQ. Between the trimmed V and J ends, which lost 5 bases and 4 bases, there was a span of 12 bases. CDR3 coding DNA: TGCGCCAGCAGTCCTATCGGGATCTATGGCTACACCTTC. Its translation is CASSPIGIYGYTF. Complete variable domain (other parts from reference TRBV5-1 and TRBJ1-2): KAGVTQTPRYLIKTRGQQVTLSCSPISGHRSVSWYQQTPGQGLQFLFEYFSETQRNKGNFPGRFSGRQFSNSRSEMNVSTLELGDSALYLCASSPIGIYGYTFGSGTRLTVV.

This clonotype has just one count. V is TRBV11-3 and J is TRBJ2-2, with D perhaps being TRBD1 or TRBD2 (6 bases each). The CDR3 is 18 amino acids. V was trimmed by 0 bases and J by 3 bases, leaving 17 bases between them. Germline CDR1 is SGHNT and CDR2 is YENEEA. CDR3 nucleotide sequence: TGTGCCAGCAGCTTAGATCGGGGGACATCCGCGGACACCGGGGAGCTGTTTTTT. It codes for CASSLDRGTSADTGELFF.

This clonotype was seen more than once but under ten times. The CDR3, as DNA: TGCAGTGCTAGAGAGAACAGCGGGGTAACAGATACGCAGTATTTT. It yields the protein CSARENSGVTDTQYF. V usage is TRBV20-1 and J usage is TRBJ2-3, with 7 bases identical to TRBD2. With V trimmed by 0 bases and J by 3 bases, 6 bases remained unmatched. Germline lookup yields CDR1 DFQATT and CDR2 SNEGSKA (reference sequence). The CDR3 sequence is 15 residues long.

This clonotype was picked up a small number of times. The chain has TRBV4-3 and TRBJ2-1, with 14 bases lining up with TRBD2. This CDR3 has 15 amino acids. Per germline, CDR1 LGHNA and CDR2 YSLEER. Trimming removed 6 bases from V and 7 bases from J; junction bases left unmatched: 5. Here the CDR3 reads CASSETSGGANEQFF. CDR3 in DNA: TGCGCCAGCAGTGAGACTAGCGGGGGGGCGAATGAGCAGTTCTTC.

In nucleotides, the CDR3 is TGTGCTAGTGGTTTGAACCCGGACAGGGGCTACGAGCAGTACTTC. This sequence encodes CASGLNPDRGYEQYF. This chain links TRBV12-5 with TRBJ2-7; TRBD1 aligns across 9 bases. The CDR3 runs to 15 residues. The germline gives CDR1 LGHNT, CDR2 FRNRAP. The J segment lost 3 bases and the V segment lost 2 bases, leaving 5 bases of the junction unmatched.

CDR3 in DNA: TGTGCCACCGTCGCATATTCGGACAGGGTTCAAGAGACCCAGTACTTC. Translated: CATVAYSDRVQETQYF. The V and J genes are TRBV7-9 and TRBJ2-5, with 8 positions matching TRBD1. This CDR3 is built from 16 residues. Germline loops: CDR1 SEHNR, CDR2 FQNEAQ (reference sequence). J gave up 2 bases and V 10 bases, and 15 bases lay outside the gene matches.

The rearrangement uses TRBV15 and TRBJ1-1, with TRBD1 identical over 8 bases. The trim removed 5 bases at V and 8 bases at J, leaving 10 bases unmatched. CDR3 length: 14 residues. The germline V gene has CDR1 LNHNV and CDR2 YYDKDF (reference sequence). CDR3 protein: CATSPRFSGGEAFF. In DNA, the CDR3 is TGTGCCACCAGCCCCCGTTTCTCAGGGGGCGAAGCTTTCTTT. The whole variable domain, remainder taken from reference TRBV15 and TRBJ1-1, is DAMVIQNPRYQVTQFGKPVTLSCSQTLNHNVMYWYQQKSSQAPKLLFHYYDKDFNNEADTPDNFQSRRPNTSFCFLDIRSPGLGDTAMYLCATSPRFSGGEAFFGQGTRLTVV.

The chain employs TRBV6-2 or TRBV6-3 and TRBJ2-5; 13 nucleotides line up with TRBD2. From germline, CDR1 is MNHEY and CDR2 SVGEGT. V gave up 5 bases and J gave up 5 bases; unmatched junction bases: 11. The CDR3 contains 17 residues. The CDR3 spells CASSPQPTSGGEETQYF. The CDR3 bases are TGTGCCAGCAGTCCCCAACCTACTAGCGGGGGGGAGGAGACCCAGTACTTC.

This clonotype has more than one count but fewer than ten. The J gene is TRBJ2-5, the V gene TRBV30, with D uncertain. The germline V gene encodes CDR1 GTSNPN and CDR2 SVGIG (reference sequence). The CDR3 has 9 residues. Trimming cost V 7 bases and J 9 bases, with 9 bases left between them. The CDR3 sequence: CASSWPQYF. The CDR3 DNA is TGTGCCTCTTCCTGGCCCCAGTACTTC.

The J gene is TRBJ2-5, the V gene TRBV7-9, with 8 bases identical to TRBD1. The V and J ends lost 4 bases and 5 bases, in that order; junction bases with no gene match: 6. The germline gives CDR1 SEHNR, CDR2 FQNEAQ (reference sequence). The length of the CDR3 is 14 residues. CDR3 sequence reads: CASSSQDRAETQYF. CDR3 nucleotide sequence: TGTGCCAGCAGCTCCCAGGACAGGGCGGAGACCCAGTACTTC.